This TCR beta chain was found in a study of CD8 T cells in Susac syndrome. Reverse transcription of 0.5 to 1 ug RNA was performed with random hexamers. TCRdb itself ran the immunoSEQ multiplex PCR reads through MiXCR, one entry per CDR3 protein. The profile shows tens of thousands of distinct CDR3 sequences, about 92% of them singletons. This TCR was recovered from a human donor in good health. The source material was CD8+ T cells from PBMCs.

DNA of the CDR3: TGTGCCAGCAGTTATGTGGGGGCCCCGAACACCGGGGAGCTGTTTTTT. Its translation is CASSYVGAPNTGELFF. The chain recombines TRBV6-2 or TRBV6-3 with TRBJ2-2, with a weak D call TRBD1 (6 bases). Trimming removed 3 bases from V and 0 bases from J, with 11 bases in between. This CDR3 contains 16 residues. CDR1 and CDR2 from the germline V gene are MNHEY and SVGEGT.